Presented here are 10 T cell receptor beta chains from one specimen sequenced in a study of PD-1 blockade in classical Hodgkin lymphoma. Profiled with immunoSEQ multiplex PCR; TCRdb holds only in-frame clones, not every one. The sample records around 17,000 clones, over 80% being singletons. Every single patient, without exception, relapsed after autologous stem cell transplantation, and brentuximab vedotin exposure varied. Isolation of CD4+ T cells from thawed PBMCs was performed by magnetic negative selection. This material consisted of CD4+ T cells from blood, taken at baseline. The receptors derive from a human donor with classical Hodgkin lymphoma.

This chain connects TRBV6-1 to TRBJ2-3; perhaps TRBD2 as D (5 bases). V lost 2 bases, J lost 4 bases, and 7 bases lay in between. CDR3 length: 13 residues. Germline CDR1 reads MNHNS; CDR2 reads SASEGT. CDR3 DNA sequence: TGTGCCAGCAGTGAACGGGGTCCAGATACGCAGTATTTT. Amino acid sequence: CASSERGPDTQYF.

The CDR3 sequence is CASSVEGGEQYF. DNA of the CDR3: TGTGCCAGCAGCGTAGAAGGGGGCGAGCAGTACTTC. This chain joins TRBV9 and TRBJ2-7; a possible D gene is TRBD1 (6 bases). V lost 0 bases and J 6 bases, leaving 7 bases between the germline ends. Per the germline V gene, CDR1 is SGDLS and CDR2 is YYNGEE. CDR3 length: 12 residues.

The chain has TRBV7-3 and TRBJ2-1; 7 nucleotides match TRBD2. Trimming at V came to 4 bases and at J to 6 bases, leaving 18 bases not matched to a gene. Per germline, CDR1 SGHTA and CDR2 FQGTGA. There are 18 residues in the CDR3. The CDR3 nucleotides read TGTGCCAGCAGCTCGCTGGGCGGCGGGAGCGTCCCTCGCAATGAGCAGTTCTTC. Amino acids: CASSSLGGGSVPRNEQFF. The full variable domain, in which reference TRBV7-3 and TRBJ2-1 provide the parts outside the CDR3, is GAGVSQTPSNKVTEKGKYVELRCDPISGHTALYWYRQSLGQGPEFLIYFQGTGAADDSGLPNDRFFAVRPEGSVSTLKIQRTERGDSAVYLCASSSLGGGSVPRNEQFFGPGTRLTVL.

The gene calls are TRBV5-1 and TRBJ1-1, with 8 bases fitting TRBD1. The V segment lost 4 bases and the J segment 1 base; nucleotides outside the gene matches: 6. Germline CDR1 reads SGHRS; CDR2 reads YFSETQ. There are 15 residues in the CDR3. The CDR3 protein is CASSLQGAGNTEAFF. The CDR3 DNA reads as TGCGCCAGCAGCCTCCAGGGGGCAGGGAACACTGAAGCTTTCTTT. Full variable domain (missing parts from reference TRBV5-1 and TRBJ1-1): KAGVTQTPRYLIKTRGQQVTLSCSPISGHRSVSWYQQTPGQGLQFLFEYFSETQRNKGNFPGRFSGRQFSNSRSEMNVSTLELGDSALYLCASSLQGAGNTEAFFGQGTRLTVV.

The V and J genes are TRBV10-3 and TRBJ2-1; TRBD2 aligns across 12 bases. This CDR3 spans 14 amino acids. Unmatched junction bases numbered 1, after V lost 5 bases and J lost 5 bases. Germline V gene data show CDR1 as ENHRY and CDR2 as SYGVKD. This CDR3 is CAISTSGGNNEQFF. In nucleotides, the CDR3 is TGTGCCATCAGTACTAGCGGGGGGAACAATGAGCAGTTCTTC.

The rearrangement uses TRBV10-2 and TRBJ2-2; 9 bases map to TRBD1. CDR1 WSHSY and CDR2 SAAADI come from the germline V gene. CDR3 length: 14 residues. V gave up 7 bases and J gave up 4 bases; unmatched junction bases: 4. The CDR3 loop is CASTHRGRTGELFF. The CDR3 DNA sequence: TGCGCCAGCACCCACAGGGGGCGCACCGGGGAGCTGTTTTTT.

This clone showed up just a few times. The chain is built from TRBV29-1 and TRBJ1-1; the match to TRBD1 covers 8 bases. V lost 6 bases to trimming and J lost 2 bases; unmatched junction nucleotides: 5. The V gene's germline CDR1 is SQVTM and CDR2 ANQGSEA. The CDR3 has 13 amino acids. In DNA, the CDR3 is TGCAGCGTGACCGGACAGGGAAACACTGAAGCTTTCTTT. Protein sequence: CSVTGQGNTEAFF.

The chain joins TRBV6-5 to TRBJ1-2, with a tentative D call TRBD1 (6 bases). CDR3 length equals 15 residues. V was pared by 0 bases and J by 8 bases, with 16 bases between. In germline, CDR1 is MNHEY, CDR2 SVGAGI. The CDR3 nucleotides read TGTGCCAGCAGTTACTCGAGGACAGAGCTAAGGGGCTACACCTTC. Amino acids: CASSYSRTELRGYTF.

The CDR3 loop is CAWSVGLNIQYF. The CDR3 DNA reads as TGTGCCTGGAGTGTGGGACTGAACATTCAGTACTTC. The chain has TRBV30 and TRBJ2-4; D is perhaps TRBD2 (6 bases). V was shortened by 0 bases and J by 7 bases, with 7 bases between the two germline ends. The CDR3 runs to 12 residues. Germline values: CDR1 GTSNPN, CDR2 SVGIG (reference sequence).

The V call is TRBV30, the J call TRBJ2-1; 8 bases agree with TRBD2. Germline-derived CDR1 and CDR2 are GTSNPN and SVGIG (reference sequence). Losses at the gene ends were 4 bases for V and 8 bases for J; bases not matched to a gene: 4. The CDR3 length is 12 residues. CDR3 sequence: CAWTLAGYEQFF. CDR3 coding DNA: TGTGCCTGGACCTTAGCGGGATATGAGCAGTTCTTC. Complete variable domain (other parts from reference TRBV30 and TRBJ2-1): SQTIHQWPATLVQPVGSPLSLECTVEGTSNPNLYWYRQAAGRGLQLLFYSVGIGQISSEVPQNLSASRPQDRQFILSSKKLLLSDSGFYLCAWTLAGYEQFFGPGTRLTVL.